This is a list of T cell receptor beta chains from one sample in a study of memory CD4+ T cells and cytomegalovirus serostatus. Only in-frame clones appear in the TCRdb table, and some are missing; sequencing was by immunoSEQ multiplex PCR. The table records some 48,000 clones, about 73% of them present only once. The sequenced material came from memory CD4+ T cells from blood. The receptors were sampled from an adult in good health and CMV-seronegative. Each CDR3 is given with its conserved first and last residue. Fields, in order: J gene, V gene, clone size, D gene, CDR3 length, CDR3 protein, CDR3 DNA. A D gene is named only where the DNA matches it firmly. Not all rows give a size; the values are once, few, many and, for expanded clones, a class.

>TRBJ2-3|TRBV11-2|-|TRBD2|15
CASSSSGRRSDTQYF
TGTGCCAGCAGCTCTAGCGGGAGGAGGTCAGATACGCAGTATTTT
>TRBJ1-2|TRBV28|few|-|14
CASSFGLRNYGYTF
TGTGCCAGCAGTTTTGGTTTAAGGAACTATGGCTACACCTTC
>TRBJ2-7|TRBV6-1|-|-|16
CASREGMGQSSYEQYF
TGTGCCAGCAGAGAAGGTATGGGGCAGTCTTCCTACGAGCAGTACTTC
>TRBJ2-1|TRBV7-9|-|-|14
CASSLAGRNNEQFF
TGTGCCAGCAGCTTAGCGGGCAGAAACAATGAGCAGTTCTTC
>TRBJ2-3|TRBV4-2|-|-|16
CASSARPGDSTDTQYF
TGTGCCAGCAGCGCCCGCCCCGGGGATAGCACAGATACGCAGTATTTT
>TRBJ2-1|TRBV18|few|TRBD2|16
CASSPSQGAPGGEQFF
TGTGCCAGCTCACCATCCCAAGGGGCACCGGGGGGTGAGCAGTTCTTC
>TRBJ2-3|TRBV5-4|-|-|15
CASRGTPSSTDTQYF
TGTGCCAGCAGAGGGACTCCTTCTAGCACAGATACGCAGTATTTT
>TRBJ2-3|TRBV2|-|-|13
CASRPRSTDTQYF
TGTGCCAGCAGACCTAGGAGCACAGATACGCAGTATTTT
>TRBJ1-2|TRBV27|-|-|14
CASSLGGVAYGYTF
TGTGCCAGCAGTTTAGGAGGGGTCGCCTATGGCTACACCTTC
>TRBJ2-7|TRBV2|-|-|15
CASSEGGFSSYEQYF
TGTGCCAGCAGTGAAGGGGGTTTCAGCTCCTACGAGCAGTACTTC
>TRBJ1-2|TRBV2|-|-|13
CASSVQGHYGYTF
TGTGCCAGCAGTGTCCAGGGCCACTATGGCTACACCTTC
>TRBJ2-7|TRBV28|-|TRBD2|15
CASSTPGLAKYEQYF
TGTGCCAGCAGCACGCCGGGACTAGCAAAATACGAGCAGTACTTC
>TRBJ2-5|TRBV25-1|-|TRBD1|13
CASSRQGIETQYF
TGTGCCAGCAGCAGACAGGGAATAGAGACCCAGTACTTC
>TRBJ2-3|TRBV10-3|few|-|14
CAISDRRVADTQYF
TGTGCCATCAGCGACCGCAGGGTAGCGGATACGCAGTATTTT
>TRBJ2-5|TRBV20-1|-|-|11
CSASHGETQYF
TGCAGTGCTAGTCATGGCGAGACCCAGTACTTC
>TRBJ2-5|TRBV29-1|-|TRBD2|14
CSVGGLAGGETQYF
TGCAGCGTTGGGGGACTAGCAGGCGGGGAGACCCAGTACTTC
>TRBJ2-7|TRBV5-4|-|-|15
CASSKRGISSYEQYF
TGTGCCAGCAGCAAACGAGGGATTAGCTCCTACGAGCAGTACTTC
>TRBJ2-7|TRBV6-4|-|-|14
CASSDSGPAVEQYF
TGTGCCAGCAGTGACTCCGGGCCGGCAGTCGAGCAGTACTTC
>TRBJ2-2|TRBV5-1|-|-|11
CASSLGVELFF
TGCGCCAGCAGCTTGGGAGTGGAGCTGTTTTTT
>TRBJ2-2|TRBV27|few|TRBD2|16
CASSPRGLGVFGELFF
TGTGCCAGCAGCCCCCGGGGACTAGGGGTTTTCGGGGAGCTGTTTTTT
>TRBJ2-1|TRBV6-5|-|-|14
CASSYSITGNEQFF
TGTGCCAGCAGTTACTCGATTACGGGGAATGAGCAGTTCTTC
>TRBJ2-7|TRBV7-9|-|TRBD2|18
CASSQDTTSGTTSYEQYF
TGTGCCAGCAGCCAAGACACGACTAGCGGGACCACCTCCTACGAGCAGTACTTC
>TRBJ1-2|TRBV29-1|once|-|15
CSVGGLELRNYGYTF
TGCAGCGTTGGCGGCCTAGAGTTGAGGAATTATGGCTACACCTTC
>TRBJ2-1|TRBV5-8|-|-|17
CASRSRQASSSYNEQFF
TGTGCCAGCAGGTCCCGCCAAGCCTCGAGCTCCTACAATGAGCAGTTCTTC
>TRBJ1-2|TRBV5-4|-|TRBD1|14
CASSSRTGSYGYTF
TGTGCCAGCAGCTCACGGACAGGATCCTATGGCTACACCTTC
>TRBJ1-1|TRBV11-2|few|-|13
CASASGMNTEAFF
TGTGCCAGCGCTAGTGGAATGAACACTGAAGCTTTCTTT
>TRBJ2-4|TRBV10-1|-|-|17
CASSESRGPGVKNIQYF
TGCGCCAGCAGTGAGTCCCGGGGACCTGGTGTCAAAAACATTCAGTACTTC
>TRBJ2-1|TRBV5-1|-|-|16
CASSLGRLAEYNEQFF
TGCGCCAGCAGCTTGGGTAGGTTAGCGGAGTACAATGAGCAGTTCTTC
>TRBJ2-2|TRBV27|-|-|16
CASSRQAIANTGELFF
TGTGCCAGCAGTCGACAGGCGATAGCGAACACCGGGGAGCTGTTTTTT
>TRBJ2-7|TRBV5-4|-|-|16
CASSPPGNLLQYEQYF
TGTGCCAGCAGCCCACCGGGGAATCTCCTACAATACGAGCAGTACTTC
>TRBJ1-1|TRBV7-9|once|-|12
CASSLDRAEAFF
TGTGCCAGCAGCTTAGACAGGGCAGAAGCTTTCTTT
>TRBJ1-2|TRBV30|once|TRBD1|13
CAWSVLAGGGYTF
TGTGCCTGGAGTGTACTTGCAGGGGGTGGCTACACCTTC
>TRBJ2-1|TRBV19|-|-|18
CASSIYPGPFSSYNEQFF
TGTGCCAGTAGTATCTACCCCGGCCCTTTTAGCTCCTACAATGAGCAGTTCTTC
>TRBJ1-3|TRBV15|-|-|16
CATSREGGGVGNTIYF
TGTGCCACCAGCAGAGAGGGGGGAGGCGTTGGAAACACCATATATTTT
>TRBJ1-1|TRBV5-8|-|TRBD1|15
CASSTRQGRNTEAFF
TGTGCCAGCAGCACCCGACAGGGCAGGAACACTGAAGCTTTCTTT
>TRBJ2-3|TRBV19|-|TRBD2|14
CASRDGRATDTQYF
TGTGCCAGTAGGGACGGGAGGGCCACCGATACGCAGTATTTT
>TRBJ2-7|TRBV5-5|-|-|15
CASSLGPENLHEQYF
TGTGCCAGCAGCTTGGGTCCCGAGAATCTTCACGAGCAGTACTTC
>TRBJ2-5|TRBV28|-|TRBD2|19
CASRPTGPLAGDAQETQYF
TGTGCCAGCAGACCAACAGGTCCCCTAGCGGGAGATGCTCAAGAGACCCAGTACTTC
>TRBJ1-4|TRBV11-2|-|TRBD1|14
CASSRGTVNEKLFF
TGTGCCAGCAGCCGGGGGACAGTTAATGAAAAACTGTTTTTT
>TRBJ2-7|TRBV30|-|-|12
CAWEPYGGEQYF
TGTGCCTGGGAACCCTATGGCGGCGAGCAGTACTTC
>TRBJ2-4|TRBV19|-|-|15
CASSIEAGVKNIQYF
TGTGCCAGTAGTATCGAGGCAGGGGTCAAAAACATTCAGTACTTC
>TRBJ2-7|TRBV7-9|once|TRBD2|17
CASSSKLSSGSSYEQYF
TGTGCCAGCAGCTCCAAGCTTTCCAGCGGGAGCTCCTACGAGCAGTACTTC
>TRBJ1-1|TRBV28|-|-|12
CASSLGLPEAFF
TGTGCCAGCAGTTTAGGTTTACCTGAAGCTTTCTTT
>TRBJ1-5|TRBV19|-|-|16
CASSAIGPTLNQPQHF
TGTGCCAGTAGTGCAATCGGGCCCACTCTCAATCAGCCCCAGCATTTT
>TRBJ2-7|TRBV5-6|-|-|17
CASSSIRGGSVSDEQYF
TGTGCCAGCAGCTCAATTAGGGGGGGCAGCGTCTCTGACGAGCAGTACTTC
>TRBJ2-1|TRBV4-2|-|-|12
CASNVPGDEQFF
TGTGCCAGCAACGTTCCCGGGGATGAGCAGTTCTTC
>TRBJ2-7|TRBV6-6|-|-|15
CASRLGTQGLGEQYF
TGTGCCAGCAGATTAGGGACTCAGGGCCTGGGGGAGCAGTACTTC
>TRBJ1-2|TRBV28|-|TRBD1|17
CASSLPPWTGQVYGYTF
TGTGCCAGCAGTTTACCCCCGTGGACAGGACAGGTCTATGGCTACACCTTC
>TRBJ2-7|TRBV25-1|-|TRBD2|14
CASSESAGGYEQYF
TGTGCCAGCAGTGAGTCGGCGGGGGGTTACGAGCAGTACTTC
>TRBJ2-7|TRBV6-5|-|TRBD1|15
CASRDGQESSYEQYF
TGTGCCAGCAGGGACGGACAGGAGAGCTCCTACGAGCAGTACTTC
>TRBJ1-5|TRBV7-8|medium-sized|TRBD1|17
CASTRDRGRGGNQPQHF
TGTGCCAGCACCCGGGACAGGGGGCGAGGGGGCAATCAGCCCCAGCATTTT
>TRBJ2-5|TRBV18|-|TRBD1|15
CASSPGTGGQETQYF
TGTGCCAGCTCCCCTGGGACAGGGGGACAAGAGACCCAGTACTTC
>TRBJ1-2|TRBV6-1|-|-|14
CASSQSRAYYGYTF
TGTGCCAGCAGTCAATCGAGAGCTTACTATGGCTACACCTTC
>TRBJ1-5|TRBV27|-|TRBD1|13
CASGGQGFGPQHF
TGTGCCAGCGGGGGACAGGGGTTTGGGCCCCAGCATTTT
>TRBJ1-5|TRBV10-1|-|-|16
CASSEWTDPGNQPQHF
TGCGCCAGCAGTGAGTGGACCGACCCTGGTAATCAGCCCCAGCATTTT